This T cell receptor beta chain originates from a study of TIL therapy for anti-PD-1-resistant metastatic lung cancer. Study summary: By whole-exome sequencing, median non-synonymous tumor mutation burden was roughly 1.4 mutations per megabase.

Sequencing used immunoSEQ v3. Libraries were sequenced to approximately 2 million read pairs (survey) or roughly 4.5-6 million (deep). The protocol was immunoSEQ multiplex PCR, while the TCRdb copy is restricted to in-frame clones and leaves out a portion. The table includes 45,000 to 75,000 clones, about 69% detected once. About this clone itself: Its antigen is still unknown.

Time point meaning: pre-treatment sample, taken before nivolumab and TIL therapy. Regarding the study as a whole: The baseline peripheral repertoire was partially replaced by infused TIL clonotypes that later decayed.

V lost 3 bases to trimming and J lost 5 bases, with 10 bases between them. The CDR3 is made up of 13 amino acids. Germline V lookup: CDR1 KGHSH, CDR2 LQKENI. The specimen was blood, collected at baseline. The V and J genes are TRBV18 and TRBJ2-5; D call uncertain. The receptor comes from a person aged 25 to 80 with non-small cell lung cancer. DNA of the CDR3: TGTGCCAGCTCACCGGTTGCTCGGGAGACCCAGTACTTC. It encodes CASSPVARETQYF.